This entry lists 20 T cell receptor beta chains sequenced from one sample in a study of cytomegalovirus exposure and HLA in healthy donors. TCRdb's copy holds only in-frame clones and misses some; the assay was immunoSEQ multiplex PCR. The sample consists of about 150,000 clones, almost 85% of them appearing once. Source material: PBMCs. Receptors originate from a man younger than 45 in good health and CMV-seropositive.

This clone was seen only a few times. The rearrangement joins TRBV5-1 to TRBJ1-2; D is undetermined. With 4 bases removed from V and 0 bases from J, the gap between germline ends came to 10 bases. CDR1 is SGHRS, CDR2 YFSETQ, per germline. CDR3 length: 14 residues. Here the CDR3 reads CASSRLSANYGYTF. DNA of the CDR3: TGCGCCAGCAGCCGTTTATCGGCTAACTATGGCTACACCTTC.

The chain carries TRBV7-2 and TRBJ2-2; D might be TRBD2 (5 bases). Trimming removed 0 bases from V and 2 bases from J, with 10 bases in between. Germline V lookup: CDR1 SGHTA, CDR2 FQGNSA. The CDR3 loop spans 16 amino acids. The CDR3 nucleotides read TGTGCCAGCAGCTTAGCGGTAGGGAGCAACACCGGGGAGCTGTTTTTT. Translation gives CASSLAVGSNTGELFF.

The chain carries TRBV7-2 and TRBJ2-1; 9 bases are a match to TRBD2. CDR1 and CDR2 from the germline V gene are SGHTA and FQGNSA. V shed 3 bases, J shed 4 bases, and the junction held 4 bases outside the gene matches. There are 15 residues in the CDR3. CDR3 residues: CASSFASGVYNEQFF. The CDR3, as DNA: TGTGCCAGCAGCTTCGCTAGCGGGGTATACAATGAGCAGTTCTTC.

About this clone: The DNA is omitted, as the CDR3 cannot be located on it reliably, and the CDR3 follows TCRdb's listing. The chain links TRBV19 to TRBJ2-4; TRBD1 is the table's D call, not checked against the DNA. Per germline, CDR1 LNHDA and CDR2 SQIVND (reference sequence). The CDR3 sequence runs 13 residues, both termini included. CDR3 loop: CASTSDGQMAQYF.

The rearrangement uses TRBV29-1 and TRBJ2-1; TRBD1 agrees at 8 bases. The CDR3 is 12 residues long. Germline V gene data show CDR1 as SQVTM and CDR2 as ANQGSEA. The CDR3 bases are TGCAGTGGTAAAACAGGGGGCAATGAGCAGTTCTTC. Translated, it gives CSGKTGGNEQFF.

The rearrangement joins TRBV30 to TRBJ1-4; D is perhaps TRBD1 (5 bases). Germline V gives CDR1 GTSNPN, CDR2 SVGIG (reference sequence). Trimming took 2 bases from V and 0 from J, leaving 7 bases between them. This CDR3 has 14 residues. The CDR3 nucleotides read TGTGCCTGGAGTAAGGGGCCAACTAATGAAAAACTGTTTTTT. Its translation is CAWSKGPTNEKLFF.

This clone has a handful of counts. The V and J genes are TRBV19 and TRBJ2-1; 11 bases map to TRBD2. CDR1 is LNHDA and CDR2 is SQIVND in the germline V gene (reference sequence). The CDR3 spans 16 residues. J was trimmed by 6 bases and V by 4 bases; bases with no gene match: 8. CDR3 in DNA: TGTGCCAGTAGTAGGGGTAGCGGGGGGGTTTCCAATGAGCAGTTCTTC. Translating gives CASSRGSGGVSNEQFF.

V usage is TRBV9 and J usage is TRBJ2-3; the match to TRBD2 covers 13 bases. The V segment lost 4 bases and the J segment 4 bases; nucleotides outside the gene matches: 9. This CDR3 region has 17 residues. Germline V gene data show CDR1 as SGDLS and CDR2 as YYNGEE. The CDR3 nucleotides read TGTGCCAGCAGCCCCCGGACTAGCGGGAGTTTTTCAGATACGCAGTATTTT. This sequence encodes CASSPRTSGSFSDTQYF.

The V and J genes are TRBV9 and TRBJ2-5, with D possibly matching TRBD2 (5 bases). From germline, CDR1 is SGDLS and CDR2 YYNGEE. This CDR3 is 15 amino acids long. Trimming left V 2 bases short and J 5 bases short, with 16 bases between. CDR3 sequence (DNA): TGTGCCAGCAGCGTCTTGGACGGACTCGACGAGACCCAGTACTTC. It yields the protein CASSVLDGLDETQYF.

This clone was counted at least ten times. J is TRBJ2-7 and V is TRBV21-1; TRBD2, as called in the table, went unchecked against the DNA. TRBV21-1 is flagged as a pseudogene. The CDR3 is 11 amino acids. CDR3 loop: CASSLSYEQYF. The CDR3 DNA sequence: TGTGCCAGCAGTCTCTCCTACGAGCAGTACTTC.

The chain couples TRBV5-4 to TRBJ2-5, with TRBD2 matching 13 bases. CDR1 is SGHNT, CDR2 YYREEE, per germline (reference sequence). There are 16 residues in the CDR3. The J segment lost 4 bases and the V segment lost 1 base, leaving 4 bases of the junction unmatched. Here the CDR3 reads CASSLTSGRAPETQYF. CDR3 DNA: TGTGCCAGCAGCTTGACTAGCGGGAGGGCCCCAGAGACCCAGTACTTC.

The V gene is TRBV10-2, the J gene TRBJ1-1; TRBD1 aligns across 7 bases. From germline, CDR1 is WSHSY and CDR2 SAAADI. The CDR3 is 13 residues long. V lost 6 bases, J lost 6 bases, and 7 bases stayed unmatched. The CDR3 region is CASRDSTGAEAFF. The CDR3 nucleotides read TGCGCCAGCAGGGATTCCACAGGGGCTGAAGCTTTCTTT.

The chain combines TRBV18 with TRBJ1-6; 7 nucleotides align to TRBD1. V was pared by 3 bases and J by 7 bases, with 3 bases of the junction left unmatched. The CDR3 runs 14 residues. Germline CDR1 is KGHSH and CDR2 is LQKENI. The CDR3 DNA is TGTGCCAGCTCACCTGGGACAGCCAATTCACCCCTCCACTTT. Translating gives CASSPGTANSPLHF.

The V call is TRBV7-3, the J call TRBJ1-2, with no clear D. Trimming pared 5 bases from V and 3 bases from J, leaving 10 bases between. Per the germline V gene, CDR1 is SGHTA and CDR2 is FQGTGA. The CDR3 runs to 13 residues. The CDR3 region is CASSPRRDYGYTF. DNA for the CDR3: TGTGCCAGCAGCCCTCGGCGGGACTATGGCTACACCTTC.

This clone was detected only once. The chain combines TRBV7-6 with TRBJ1-1; TRBD1 is a possible D gene (5 bases). Trimming cost V 5 bases and J 2 bases, with 15 bases left between them. CDR1 and CDR2 from the germline V gene are SGHVS and FNYEAQ. The CDR3 is 15 residues long. CDR3 residues: CASSPWGGPNTEAFF. In DNA form, the CDR3 reads TGTGCCAGCAGCCCCTGGGGGGGTCCTAACACTGAAGCTTTCTTT.

V is TRBV9 and J is TRBJ1-5; 7 nucleotides line up with TRBD1. Looked up from germline, CDR1 is SGDLS and CDR2 is YYNGEE. J was trimmed by 6 bases and V by 4 bases; bases with no gene match: 4. This CDR3 has 13 amino acids. The CDR3 sequence: CASSTTGVQPQHF. CDR3 coding DNA: TGTGCCAGCAGCACAACAGGGGTTCAGCCCCAGCATTTT.

The count of this clone is one. The chain has TRBV23-1 and TRBJ2-1, with D possibly TRBD2 on 5 matching bases. TRBV23-1 is an ORF; its function is uncertain. The CDR3 covers 12 residues. V was shortened by 0 bases and J by 16 bases, with 13 bases between the two germline ends. Written as DNA, the CDR3 is TGCGCCAGCAGTCAATCGGACGGGATAAGCTTCTTC. It is translated as CASSQSDGISFF.

The DNA for the CDR3 is TGTGCCAGCAGCTTAGCGGGAACAGGCGATTCCCAGCATTTT. Protein product: CASSLAGTGDSQHF. This chain uses TRBV7-9 with TRBJ1-5, with a possible D match to TRBD1 (5 bases). The CDR3 is 14 amino acids. The ends were cut back, 0 bases at V and 11 bases at J, with 14 bases in the middle. Germline CDR1 SEHNR, CDR2 FQNEAQ (reference sequence).

J is TRBJ2-7 and V is TRBV10-1; TRBD1 matches at 7 bases. CDR1 is WNHNN and CDR2 is SYGVQD in the germline V gene (reference sequence). V was clipped by 5 bases and J by 5 bases; unmatched bases: 9. This CDR3 comprises 14 residues. The CDR3 coding sequence is TGCGCCAGCAGTCTTAGTTGGACAGGCGACGAGCAGTACTTC. Its translation is CASSLSWTGDEQYF.

The gene calls are TRBV29-1 and TRBJ2-1, with 7 bases matching TRBD2. This CDR3 comprises 13 residues. The germline gives CDR1 SQVTM, CDR2 ANQGSEA. Trimming at V came to 6 bases and at J to 2 bases, leaving 4 bases not matched to a gene. The CDR3 DNA follows: TGCAGCGTGGGGCGGGAGACCTACAATGAGCAGTTCTTC. Encoded protein: CSVGRETYNEQFF.